This entry describes one T cell receptor beta chain. Its antigen is not known. CDR3 length: 14 residues. Germline loops: CDR1 WNHNN, CDR2 SYGVQD (reference sequence). V shed 0 bases and J shed 4 bases, with 9 bases lying between them. The data were obtained in a study of cytomegalovirus exposure and HLA in healthy donors. Overall study results and limits: It was only CMV serostatus that was available as immune exposure information.

PCR primers comprised 60 Vbeta and 13 Jbeta primers. The repertoire was sequenced with immunoSEQ multiplex PCR; TCRdb's copy has only in-frame clones and lacks some. This sample carries 150,000 to 200,000 clones, with about 1.2% going to the ten biggest clones. This clonotype was obtained from a woman aged 60 to 75 in good health and CMV-seronegative. The source material was PBMCs. The rearrangement links TRBV10-1 to TRBJ1-2; no reliable D call. The chain's CDR3 is CASSESADPYGYTF. Here the CDR3 DNA reads TGCGCCAGCAGTGAGTCGGCGGATCCCTATGGCTACACCTTC.